Shown below are 3 T cell receptor beta chains from a single sample sequenced in a study of sequential checkpoint blockade in melanoma (dated by TCRdb to 2018 to 2020). The treatment or condition label of this sample denotes: randomized to nivolumab then ipilimumab (arm A) or the reverse (arm B). The library was generated by the immunoSEQ multiplex PCR assay. TCRdb mirrors the immuneACCESS table, restricted to in-frame sequences. Some clones are absent from its copies; in checked studies, under half trace to an unresolved V gene, and the reason for the others is unknown. This sample has tens of thousands of clones in its table, and 86% of those were observed once. The ten largest clones capture around 12% of the sample. The material was CD8+ T cells sorted from blood (inferred from file names), obtained from a patient given nivolumab and ipilimumab in sequence. The source is a human donor with melanoma.

The rearrangement links TRBV27 to TRBJ1-2; the D is unclear. The CDR3 contains 13 residues. The V end lost 0 bases, the J end lost 5 bases, and 7 bases lay between the germline ends. Looked up from germline, CDR1 is MNHEY and CDR2 is SMNVEV (reference sequence). The chain's CDR3 is CASSLSGGYGYTF. CDR3 DNA sequence: TGTGCCAGCAGTTTATCGGGCGGGTATGGCTACACCTTC.

This chain links TRBV6-5 with TRBJ2-1; weak D call: TRBD1 (5 bases). Looked up from germline, CDR1 is MNHEY and CDR2 is SVGAGI. With 4 bases removed from V and 2 bases from J, the gap between germline ends came to 12 bases. CDR3 length equals 15 residues. In DNA, the CDR3 is TGTGCCAGCAGTTTAGGGGTGAGCGCCTACAATGAGCAGTTCTTC. Translated: CASSLGVSAYNEQFF.

The chain couples TRBV9 to TRBJ2-7, with 8 positions matching TRBD2. This CDR3 is 14 amino acids long. Germline assignment: CDR1 SGDLS and CDR2 YYNGEE. After removal of 7 bases from V and 5 bases from J, the junction contained 11 bases not matched to a gene. CDR3 residues: CASAPSGLDDEQYF. The CDR3 DNA is TGTGCCAGCGCCCCCTCGGGACTAGATGACGAGCAGTACTTC.